Described below is a single T cell receptor beta chain sequence and its context. The data originate from a study of blood T cell repertoires in COVID-19. Sequencing was performed with immunoSEQ multiplex PCR; in TCRdb, only in-frame clones are kept and a portion is missing. The sample holds roughly 240,000 clones; roughly 88% are singletons and the top ten take roughly 2.4%. Germline lookup yields CDR1 MNHEY and CDR2 SVGAGI. The CDR3 contains 16 residues. V was shortened by 4 bases and J by 4 bases, with 17 bases between the two germline ends. The source material was PBMCs or T cells enriched from blood (not recorded which). The V and J genes are TRBV6-5 and TRBJ1-5, with TRBD1 as a possible D gene (6 bases). The clonotype comes from a woman in her thirties or forties with acute COVID-19. The CDR3 sequence is CASSSRQERSNQPQHF. DNA for the CDR3: TGTGCCAGCAGTTCGAGACAGGAAAGATCTAATCAGCCCCAGCATTTT.